The 30 T cell receptor beta chains in this list originate from one sample, sequenced in a study of blood T cells in healthy people across ages. Together with a sample-barcoded 5' primer, a J-beta primer mix was included in a second PCR lasting about 7 to 11 cycles. TCRdb redid the calling of the 5' RACE reads with MiXCR, one entry per CDR3 protein. The data hold fewer than 950,000 distinct CDR3 sequences, with 35% to 40% observed a single time. Sequences were obtained from blood. These receptors all come from a man in his late teens or twenties in good health.

This clonotype was seen only a few times. The chain recombines TRBV12-3 or TRBV12-4 with TRBJ2-5, with D maybe TRBD1 (5 bases). V lost 6 bases and J lost 5, with 10 bases in between. The CDR3 runs 12 residues. The chain's CDR3 is CASRSRAETQYF. The CDR3 region has the DNA TGTGCCAGCAGAAGCAGGGCGGAGACCCAGTACTTC.

The chain carries TRBV7-2 and TRBJ2-7; TRBD1 matches 9 bases. The end of the DNA is better explained by TRBJ2-5, so the J call may be wrong. Germline CDR1 and CDR2: SGHTA and FQGNSA. The CDR3 loop spans 14 amino acids. For the CDR3, the DNA is TGTGCCAGCAGCTCCAGGGACAGGGTGGGGACCCAGTACTTC. Its protein product is CASSSRDRVGTQYF.

As to this clonotype: This could be a read error, since a much larger clone is one nucleotide away. V and J are TRBV20-1 and TRBJ2-1; 7 nucleotides align to TRBD2. Germline values: CDR1 DFQATT, CDR2 SNEGSKA (reference sequence). There are 15 residues in the CDR3. CDR3 nucleotide sequence: TGCAGTGCTAGTCCATTGGCTAGCGGATACAATGGGCAGTTCTTC. It specifies CSASPLASGYNGQFF.

The V call is TRBV18, the J call TRBJ2-3, with TRBD2 matching over 13 bases. V dropped 3 bases and J dropped 4; count of bases not matched to a gene: 10. The germline V gene encodes CDR1 KGHSH and CDR2 LQKENI. The CDR3 is made up of 18 amino acids. The CDR3 reads CASSPTTSGGAEADTQYF. In DNA form, the CDR3 reads TGTGCCAGCTCACCGACCACTAGCGGGGGGGCCGAAGCAGATACGCAGTATTTT.

The CDR3 region is CSARDGSPQETQYF. DNA of the CDR3: TGCAGTGCTAGAGACGGTAGCCCCCAAGAGACCCAGTACTTC. This sequence joins TRBV20-1 and TRBJ2-5, with D unresolved. The CDR3 is made up of 14 amino acids. With 0 bases removed from V and 1 base from J, the gap between germline ends came to 9 bases. Germline V lookup: CDR1 DFQATT, CDR2 SNEGSKA (reference sequence).

This clonotype was seen only a few times. The chain is built from TRBV29-1 and TRBJ1-2; D uncertain. CDR3 length equals 11 residues. Germline V gene data show CDR1 as SQVTM and CDR2 as ANQGSEA. Trimming left V 5 bases short and J 8 bases short, with 12 bases between. CDR3 sequence: CSVLAGYGYTF. As DNA, the CDR3 is TGCAGCGTTTTGGCGGGGTACGGCTACACCTTC.

This chain uses TRBV20-1 with TRBJ2-5; perhaps TRBD1 as D (5 bases). Per the germline V gene, CDR1 is DFQATT and CDR2 is SNEGSKA (reference sequence). The length of the CDR3 is 13 residues. Trimming removed 3 bases from V and 6 bases from J, with 14 bases in between. CDR3 sequence (DNA): TGCAGTGCTAGCGGCCCAGGGCAACAGACCCAGTACTTC. This sequence encodes CSASGPGQQTQYF.

The rearrangement joins TRBV28 to TRBJ1-5; weak D call: TRBD1 (5 bases). This CDR3 region has 16 residues. Germline V lookup: CDR1 MDHEN, CDR2 SYDVKM. V shed 3 bases and J shed 3 bases, with 15 bases lying between them. In DNA form, the CDR3 reads TGTGCCAGCAGTTTCCTCACGACAGCCTTCAATCAGCCCCAGCATTTT. Protein product: CASSFLTTAFNQPQHF.

This clonotype was observed a few times. This rearrangement joins TRBV5-8 to TRBJ2-5; TRBD1 is a possible D gene (5 bases). With 3 bases removed from V and 0 bases from J, the gap between germline ends came to 15 bases. This CDR3 comprises 16 residues. In germline, CDR1 is SGHTS, CDR2 YDEGEE. CDR3 in amino acids: CASSSSARQYQETQYF. In DNA form, the CDR3 reads TGTGCCAGCAGCTCCTCTGCCCGACAGTACCAAGAGACCCAGTACTTC.

This clonotype was seen ten or more times. V is TRBV6-6 and J is TRBJ1-2; 7 bases are a match to TRBD1. V was clipped by 5 bases and J by 0 bases; unmatched bases: 12. Germline values: CDR1 MNHNY, CDR2 SVGAGI (reference sequence). The CDR3 spans 17 residues. CDR3 loop: CASSRTGIAQTNYGYTF. CDR3 bases: TGTGCCAGCAGTCGGACAGGTATTGCCCAGACTAACTATGGCTACACCTTC.

V usage is TRBV7-9 and J usage is TRBJ1-3, with a possible D match to TRBD1 (6 bases). The germline V and J ends were trimmed by 7 bases and 0 bases, with 16 bases remaining between them. Germline V gene sequence: CDR1 SEHNR, CDR2 FQNEAQ (reference sequence). CDR3 length: 16 residues. The CDR3 spells CASKPLAGASGNTIYF. CDR3 nucleotide sequence: TGTGCCAGCAAACCCTTGGCGGGGGCCTCTGGAAACACCATATATTTT.

V is TRBV7-3 and J is TRBJ1-1; 7 bases are shared with TRBD1. The V gene's germline CDR1 is SGHTA and CDR2 FQGTGA. J gave up 5 bases and V 5 bases, and 11 bases lay outside the gene matches. The CDR3 runs 15 residues. This CDR3 is CASSPIRDSGTEAFF. CDR3 nucleotide sequence: TGTGCCAGCAGCCCAATCCGGGACAGTGGGACTGAAGCTTTCTTT.

Remarks on this clonotype: One end of the junction does not line up with germline, which may come from a read error. This sequence joins TRBV20-1 and TRBJ1-2; the D is unclear. Germline CDR1 reads DFQATT; CDR2 reads SNEGSKA (reference sequence). CDR3 length: 12 amino acids. CDR3 nucleotide sequence: TGCAGGGCTAGAACGAAGGGTGACGGCTACACCTTC. Amino acid sequence: CRARTKGDGYTF.

This clonotype has just a few counts. The rearrangement links TRBV7-2 to TRBJ2-1, with 9 bases aligning to TRBD2. The V gene's germline CDR1 is SGHTA and CDR2 FQGNSA. The V segment lost 1 base and the J segment 5 bases; nucleotides outside the gene matches: 6. The length of the CDR3 is 16 residues. The CDR3 DNA follows: TGTGCCAGCAGCTTAGGGGTGAGCGGGGGGAACAATGAGCAGTTCTTC. Its translation: CASSLGVSGGNNEQFF. The whole variable domain, filled in from reference TRBV7-2 and TRBJ2-1, reads GAGVSQSPSNKVTEKGKDVELRCDPISGHTALYWYRQSLGQGLEFLIYFQGNSAPDKSGLPSDRFSAERTGGSVSTLTIQRTQQEDSAVYLCASSLGVSGGNNEQFFGPGTRLTVL.

There are a few counts of this clonotype. The chain has TRBV5-1 and TRBJ1-1; unclear D gene. Germline V lookup: CDR1 SGHRS, CDR2 YFSETQ. V lost 0 bases and J 6 bases, leaving 9 bases between the germline ends. The CDR3 consists of 13 residues. The CDR3 region is CASSLDVGSEAFF. The CDR3 DNA is TGCGCCAGCAGCTTGGATGTGGGCTCTGAAGCTTTCTTT.

The table lists this clonotype with a few counts. The chain employs TRBV29-1 and TRBJ2-1; D uncertain. V was pared by 4 bases and J by 5 bases, with 9 bases between. Germline loops: CDR1 SQVTM, CDR2 ANQGSEA. The CDR3 extends over 12 amino acids. The CDR3 sequence is CSVGRVHNEQFF. DNA for the CDR3: TGCAGCGTTGGTAGGGTCCACAATGAGCAGTTCTTC.

The rearrangement joins TRBV5-1 to TRBJ2-7; D might be TRBD1 (6 bases). The germline V gene has CDR1 SGHRS and CDR2 YFSETQ. Trimming shortened V by 4 bases and J by 0 bases, and 17 bases separated the two germline ends. This CDR3 has 16 residues. The CDR3 here is CASSPTAGDPSYEQYF. The CDR3, as DNA: TGCGCCAGCAGCCCAACTGCAGGGGATCCCTCCTACGAGCAGTACTTC.

The chain links TRBV29-1 to TRBJ2-1; D might be TRBD1 (6 bases). Germline lookup yields CDR1 SQVTM and CDR2 ANQGSEA. V was clipped by 3 bases and J by 0 bases, with 15 bases between them. The CDR3 totals 16 residues. This CDR3 is CSVEGGDTYSYNEQFF. Written as DNA, the CDR3 is TGCAGCGTTGAGGGTGGGGACACATACTCCTACAATGAGCAGTTCTTC.

The CDR3 protein is CASSRGQMNTDTQYF. For the CDR3, the DNA is TGTGCCAGCAGCCGAGGACAAATGAACACAGATACGCAGTATTTT. The chain joins TRBV3-1 to TRBJ2-3; D is perhaps TRBD1 (5 bases). Germline values: CDR1 LGHDT, CDR2 YNNKEL (reference sequence). The CDR3 consists of 15 residues. Trimming removed 4 bases at V and 2 bases at J, with 13 bases between.

The sample holds many counts of this clonotype. The rearrangement links TRBV4-3 to TRBJ2-5, with D uncertain. Trimming took off 0 bases at V and 5 bases at J, with 13 bases between the two ends. CDR1 and CDR2 (germline): LGHNA, YSLEER. CDR3 length: 15 amino acids. Here the CDR3 reads CASSQDLAFGETQYF. CDR3 nucleotide sequence: TGCGCCAGCAGCCAAGATTTGGCCTTCGGGGAGACCCAGTACTTC.

Notes on this clonotype: One end of the junction is discordant with germline, which a read error may explain. CDR3 amino acids: CAASRDLGNSPLHF. In DNA, the CDR3 is TGTGCCGCCAGCAGAGATCTGGGTAATTCACCCCTCCACTTT. V and J are TRBV15 and TRBJ1-6; unclear D gene. This CDR3 has 14 amino acids. Per the germline V gene, CDR1 is LNHNV and CDR2 is YYDKDF (reference sequence).

This clonotype was seen a handful of times. The chain recombines TRBV7-9 with TRBJ1-2; TRBD1 matches 9 bases. V lost 0 bases and J lost 5; bases outside the gene matches: 4. Looked up from germline, CDR1 is SEHNR and CDR2 is FQNEAQ (reference sequence). The CDR3 length is 15 residues. The CDR3 DNA reads TGTGCCAGCAGCTTAGCCAGGGACAGGGAGTATGGCTACACCTTC. This gives the protein CASSLARDREYGYTF.

In its sample, this clonotype was seen a few times. The rearrangement joins TRBV12-3 or TRBV12-4 to TRBJ1-1, with D hard to call. Trimming took off 3 bases at V and 10 bases at J, with 12 bases between the two ends. This CDR3 comprises 12 residues. CDR3 sequence: CASSFGSSGAFF. DNA for the CDR3: TGTGCCAGCAGTTTTGGGTCGAGCGGAGCTTTCTTT.

This clonotype appeared a few times. The chain has TRBV30 and TRBJ2-7; tentative D call: TRBD2 (6 bases). Per the germline V gene, CDR1 is GTSNPN and CDR2 is SVGIG (reference sequence). There are 12 residues in the CDR3. Trimming stripped 0 bases from V and 5 bases from J, with 8 bases between. The CDR3 loop reads CAWSVGGDEQYF. CDR3 nucleotide sequence: TGTGCCTGGAGTGTGGGGGGAGACGAGCAGTACTTC.

DNA of the CDR3: TGTGCCAGCAGCTCTACAGGAGTATTAGCCAAAAACATTCAGTACTTC. Encoded protein: CASSSTGVLAKNIQYF. The rearrangement uses TRBV12-3 or TRBV12-4 and TRBJ2-4, with D possibly matching TRBD1 (5 bases). This CDR3 region has 16 residues. V was cut by 6 bases and J by 0 bases, with 15 bases left in between.

In this sample, this clonotype turned up a few times. The J gene is TRBJ1-2, the V gene TRBV27; 10 bases map to TRBD1. Germline lookup yields CDR1 MNHEY and CDR2 SMNVEV (reference sequence). V lost 3 bases, J lost 4 bases, and 5 bases stayed unmatched. CDR3 length: 15 amino acids. As DNA, the CDR3 is TGTGCCAGCAGTTTTGGGACAGGGGCGGGCTATGGCTACACCTTC. Translation gives CASSFGTGAGYGYTF.

This clonotype was counted many times. The V gene is TRBV20-1, the J gene TRBJ2-3; no reliable D call. Germline V gene data show CDR1 as DFQATT and CDR2 as SNEGSKA (reference sequence). CDR3 length equals 13 residues. V was cut by 1 base and J by 4 bases, with 9 bases left in between. CDR3 residues: CSARVGSADTQYF. In DNA form, the CDR3 reads TGCAGTGCTAGAGTTGGGTCCGCAGATACGCAGTATTTT.

This clonotype showed up just once. This chain connects TRBV28 to TRBJ2-5, with D perhaps matching TRBD2 (6 bases). The CDR3 is 13 residues long. CDR1 MDHEN and CDR2 SYDVKM come from the germline V gene. Trimming removed 6 bases at V and 11 bases at J, with 19 bases between. This CDR3 reads CASSPHLGGQQYF. The CDR3 DNA reads TGTGCCAGCAGCCCTCACTTAGGAGGGCAGCAGTACTTC.

V is TRBV6-2 or TRBV6-3 and J is TRBJ2-2; no reliable D call. The CDR3 runs to 13 residues. Germline CDR1 reads MNHEY; CDR2 reads SVGEGT. Trimming shortened V by 4 bases and J by 6 bases, and 9 bases separated the two germline ends. The CDR3 reads CASSWSLSGELFF. DNA for the CDR3: TGTGCCAGCAGTTGGAGTTTGTCCGGGGAGCTGTTTTTT.

This chain joins TRBV12-3 or TRBV12-4 and TRBJ1-6; weak D call: TRBD1 (5 bases). The V and J ends lost 7 bases and 7 bases respectively, with 17 bases between them. The CDR3 covers 15 residues. This CDR3 is CASTYGQGPNSPLHF. DNA of the CDR3: TGTGCCAGCACCTATGGCCAGGGCCCCAATTCACCCCTCCACTTT.